This entry lists 5 T cell receptor beta chains sequenced from one sample in a study of PD-1 blockade in classical Hodgkin lymphoma. Relapse after autologous stem cell transplantation occurred in every patient, and brentuximab vedotin exposure varied. Here immunoSEQ multiplex PCR was the method, and the copy in TCRdb shows in-frame clones only, minus some. The repertoire holds about 90,000 clones, with about 93% as singletons. This sample comprised peripheral blood mononuclear cells (PBMCs), obtained before the second cycle of nivolumab. The receptors were sampled from a human donor with classical Hodgkin lymphoma.

The V call is TRBV28, the J call TRBJ2-3; TRBD1 agrees at 7 bases. This CDR3 region has 15 residues. Germline lookup yields CDR1 MDHEN and CDR2 SYDVKM. With 6 bases clipped from V and 2 bases from J, the junction kept 8 bases outside the gene matches. CDR3 residues: CASRPGDRNTDTQYF. The DNA for the CDR3 is TGTGCCAGCAGACCAGGGGACAGAAACACAGATACGCAGTATTTT.

This rearrangement joins TRBV6-1 to TRBJ2-1; no clear D. Deletions cut 2 bases from V and 8 bases from J, with 13 bases between. CDR3 length: 14 amino acids. CDR1 MNHNS and CDR2 SASEGT come from the germline V gene. The DNA for the CDR3 is TGTGCCAGCAGTGAATTAGTGGCAGTCGATGAGCAGTTCTTC. Translated: CASSELVAVDEQFF.

This chain uses TRBV4-1 with TRBJ2-1; TRBD2 matches 7 bases. Germline trimming cut 3 bases from V and 6 bases from J; bases unmatched to any gene: 14. The length of the CDR3 is 17 residues. Germline-derived CDR1 and CDR2 are MGHRA and YSYEKL. In DNA form, the CDR3 reads TGCGCCAGCAGCCACACCATAGCGGGCAAACCGGGCAATGAGCAGTTCTTC. Protein: CASSHTIAGKPGNEQFF.

With regard to this clone: The identical CDR3 is also encoded by other nucleotide sequences in the sample. The rearrangement joins TRBV10-3 to TRBJ1-5, with TRBD1 matching 10 bases. CDR1 is ENHRY, CDR2 SYGVKD, per germline. Trimming took 4 bases from V and 4 from J; bases not matched to a gene: 1. The CDR3 has 14 amino acids. As DNA, the CDR3 is TGTGCCATCAGTGTGGGACAGGGGAATCAGCCCCAGCATTTT. Translation gives CAISVGQGNQPQHF.

The CDR3 region has the DNA TGTGCCAGTAACCCGAGGTTCATTAGGGCTTTCGATCAGCCCCAGCATTTT. Its translation: CASNPRFIRAFDQPQHF. The V and J genes are TRBV19 and TRBJ1-5; D uncertain. The CDR3 loop spans 17 amino acids. Trimming cost V 7 bases and J 5 bases, with 24 bases left between them. CDR1 LNHDA and CDR2 SQIVND come from the germline V gene (reference sequence).